This record looks at one TCR beta chain sequence and its context. CDR3 size: 14 residues. CDR1 and CDR2 (germline): SGHNT, YYREEE (reference sequence). The V end lost 4 bases, the J end lost 0 bases, and 8 bases lay between the germline ends. The entry originates in a study of blood T cell repertoires in COVID-19. About the research overall: Samples came from the United States, Italy and Spain, spanning acute and convalescent COVID-19. Sample material is recorded as cDNA or gDNA derived from T cells, B-cell-depleted T cells, or PBMCs.

The authors' processing: From reference gene primer amplification, estimates of nucleated cell counts were derived. Sequencing used immunoSEQ multiplex PCR; TCRdb keeps in-frame clones, though not all of them. That table gives V, J and clone size, and the DNA gave D and trimming. The table has around 140,000 clones, around nine tenths seen once. Patients of the Seattle cohort, enrolled during active infection, were followed longitudinally. The sequenced material came from peripheral blood. The clonotype originates from a woman in her seventies with COVID-19, enrolled during active disease. This chain connects TRBV5-4 to TRBJ1-5, with TRBD1 as a possible D gene (5 bases). CDR3 region: CASSPGLSNQPQHF. Written as DNA, the CDR3 is TGTGCCAGCAGCCCGGGACTTAGCAATCAGCCCCAGCATTTT.